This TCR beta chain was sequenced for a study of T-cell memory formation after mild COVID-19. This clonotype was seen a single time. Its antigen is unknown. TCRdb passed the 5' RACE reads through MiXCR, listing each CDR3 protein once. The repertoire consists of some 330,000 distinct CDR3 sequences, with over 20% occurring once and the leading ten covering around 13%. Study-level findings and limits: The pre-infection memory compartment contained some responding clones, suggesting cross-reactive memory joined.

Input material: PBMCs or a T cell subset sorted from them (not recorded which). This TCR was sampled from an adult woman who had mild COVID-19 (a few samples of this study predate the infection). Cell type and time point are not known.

CDR3 sequence: CASSLWELMYGYTF. The CDR3 bases are TGTGCCAGCAGCTTATGGGAGCTTATGTATGGCTACACCTTC. The genes are TRBV7-9 and TRBJ1-2; D unclear. Germline V gene lookup returns CDR1 SEHNR and CDR2 FQNEAQ (reference sequence). The V end lost 2 bases, the J end lost 5 bases, and 12 bases lay between the germline ends. The CDR3 length is 14 residues.